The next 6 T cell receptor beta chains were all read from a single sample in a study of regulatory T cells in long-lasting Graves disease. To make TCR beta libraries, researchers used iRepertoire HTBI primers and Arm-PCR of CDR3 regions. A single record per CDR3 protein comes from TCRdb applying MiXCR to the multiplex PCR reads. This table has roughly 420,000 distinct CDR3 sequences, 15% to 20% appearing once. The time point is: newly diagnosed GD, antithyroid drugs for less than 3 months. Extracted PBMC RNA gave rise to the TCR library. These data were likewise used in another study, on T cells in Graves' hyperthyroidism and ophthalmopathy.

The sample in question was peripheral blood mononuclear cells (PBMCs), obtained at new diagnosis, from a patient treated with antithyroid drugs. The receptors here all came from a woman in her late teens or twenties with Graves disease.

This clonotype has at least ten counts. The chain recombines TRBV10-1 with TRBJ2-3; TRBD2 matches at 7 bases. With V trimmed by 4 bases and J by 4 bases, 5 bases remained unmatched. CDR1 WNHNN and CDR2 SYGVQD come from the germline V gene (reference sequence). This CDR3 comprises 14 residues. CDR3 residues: CASSGERDSDTQYF. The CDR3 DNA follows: TGCGCCAGCAGTGGTGAGCGGGACTCAGATACGCAGTATTTT.

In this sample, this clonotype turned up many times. The CDR3 protein is CASSYDRNNEQFF. CDR3 DNA: TGTGCCAGCAGTTACGACAGGAACAATGAGCAGTTCTTC. The chain links TRBV6-2 or TRBV6-3 to TRBJ2-1, with D possibly TRBD1 on 6 matching bases. Germline V gives CDR1 MNHEY, CDR2 SVGEGT. The CDR3 has 13 amino acids. V lost 2 bases to trimming and J lost 5 bases, with 7 bases between them.

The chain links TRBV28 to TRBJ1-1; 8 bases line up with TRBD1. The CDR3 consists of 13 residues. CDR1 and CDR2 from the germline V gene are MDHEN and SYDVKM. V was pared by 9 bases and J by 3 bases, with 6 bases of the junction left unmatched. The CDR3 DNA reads TGTGCCAGTCGACAGGGGTTGCACACTGAAGCTTTCTTT. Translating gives CASRQGLHTEAFF.

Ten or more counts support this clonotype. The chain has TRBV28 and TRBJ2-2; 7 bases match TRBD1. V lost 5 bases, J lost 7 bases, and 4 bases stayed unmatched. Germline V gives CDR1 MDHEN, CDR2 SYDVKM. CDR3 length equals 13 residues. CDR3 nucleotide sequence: TGTGCCAGCAGTCGGACAGGAGACGGGGAGCTGTTTTTT. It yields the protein CASSRTGDGELFF.

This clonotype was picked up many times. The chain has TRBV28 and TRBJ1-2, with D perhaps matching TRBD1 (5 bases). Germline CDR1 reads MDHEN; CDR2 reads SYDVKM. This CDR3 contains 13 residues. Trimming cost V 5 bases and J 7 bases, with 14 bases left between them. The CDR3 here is CASSPGTMSGYTF. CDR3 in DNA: TGTGCCAGCAGTCCCGGGACTATGAGTGGCTACACCTTC.

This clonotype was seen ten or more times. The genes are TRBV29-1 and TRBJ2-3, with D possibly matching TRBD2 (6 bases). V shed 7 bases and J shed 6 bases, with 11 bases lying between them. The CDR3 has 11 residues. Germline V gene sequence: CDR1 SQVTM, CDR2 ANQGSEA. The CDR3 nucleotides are TGCAGCGCCGGAAGCGGGGATACGCAGTATTTT. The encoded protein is CSAGSGDTQYF.